This T cell receptor beta chain appears in the sequencing data of a study of blood T cell repertoires in COVID-19. In regard to this clone: The sample carries other DNA sequences with the same CDR3.

The protocol was immunoSEQ multiplex PCR, while the TCRdb copy is restricted to in-frame clones and leaves out a portion. The sample lists more than 40,000 clones; 80% to 90% were seen once. The CDR3 contains 13 residues. Deletions cut 4 bases from V and 1 base from J, with 7 bases between. This chain joins TRBV12-3 or TRBV12-4 and TRBJ1-1; a weak D match, TRBD1 (6 bases). This clonotype originated in an elderly woman with acute or convalescent COVID-19. Sequencing used peripheral blood. CDR3 residues: CASSSTGNTEAFF. CDR3 coding DNA: TGTGCCAGCAGTTCGACAGGGAACACTGAAGCTTTCTTT.